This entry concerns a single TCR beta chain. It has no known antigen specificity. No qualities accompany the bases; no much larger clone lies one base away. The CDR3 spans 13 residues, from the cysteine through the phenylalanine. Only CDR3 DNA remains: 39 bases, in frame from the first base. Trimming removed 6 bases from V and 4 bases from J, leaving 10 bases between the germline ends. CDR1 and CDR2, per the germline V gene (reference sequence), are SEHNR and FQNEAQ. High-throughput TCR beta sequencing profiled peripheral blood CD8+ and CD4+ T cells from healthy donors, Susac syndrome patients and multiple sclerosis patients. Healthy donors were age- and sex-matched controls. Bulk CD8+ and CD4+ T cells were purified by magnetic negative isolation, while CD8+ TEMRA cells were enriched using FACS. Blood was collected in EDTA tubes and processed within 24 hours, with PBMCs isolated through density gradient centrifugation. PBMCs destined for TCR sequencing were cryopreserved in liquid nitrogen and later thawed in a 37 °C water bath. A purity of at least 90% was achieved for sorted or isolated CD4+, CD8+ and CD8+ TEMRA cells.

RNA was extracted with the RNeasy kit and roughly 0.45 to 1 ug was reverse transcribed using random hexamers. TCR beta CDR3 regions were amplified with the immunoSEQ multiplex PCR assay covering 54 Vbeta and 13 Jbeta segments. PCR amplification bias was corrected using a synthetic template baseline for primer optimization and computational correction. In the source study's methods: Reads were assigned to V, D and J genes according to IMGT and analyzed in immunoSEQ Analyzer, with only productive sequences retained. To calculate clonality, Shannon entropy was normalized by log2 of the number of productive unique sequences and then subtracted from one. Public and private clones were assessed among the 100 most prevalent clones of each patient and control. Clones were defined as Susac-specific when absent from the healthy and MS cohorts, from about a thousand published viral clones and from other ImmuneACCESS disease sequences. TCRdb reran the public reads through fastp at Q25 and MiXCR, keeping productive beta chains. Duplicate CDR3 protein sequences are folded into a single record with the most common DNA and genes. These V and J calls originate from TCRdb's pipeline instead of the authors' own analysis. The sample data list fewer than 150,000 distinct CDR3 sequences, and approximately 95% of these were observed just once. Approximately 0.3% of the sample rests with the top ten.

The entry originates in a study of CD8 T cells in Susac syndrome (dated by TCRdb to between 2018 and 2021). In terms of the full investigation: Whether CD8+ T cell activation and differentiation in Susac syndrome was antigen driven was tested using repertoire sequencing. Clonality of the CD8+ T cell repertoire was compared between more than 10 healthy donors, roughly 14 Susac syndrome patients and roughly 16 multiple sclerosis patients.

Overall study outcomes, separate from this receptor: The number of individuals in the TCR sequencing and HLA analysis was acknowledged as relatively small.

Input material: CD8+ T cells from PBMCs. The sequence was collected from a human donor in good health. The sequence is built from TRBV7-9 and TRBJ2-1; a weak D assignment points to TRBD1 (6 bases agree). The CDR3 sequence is CASRMGAYNEQFF. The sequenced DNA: TGTGCCAGCAGGATGGGGGCGTACAATGAGCAGTTCTTC.